The TCR beta chain described here comes from a study of cytomegalovirus exposure and HLA in healthy donors. CDR1 is LNHNV, CDR2 YYDKDF, per germline (reference sequence). The CDR3 contains 14 residues. V lost 4 bases to trimming and J lost 2 bases, with 11 bases between them. In the PCR, 60 Vbeta and 13 Jbeta primers were used. Sequencing used immunoSEQ multiplex PCR; TCRdb keeps in-frame clones, though not all of them. Of 65,000 to 100,000 clones listed, about 74% are singletons. The V and J genes are TRBV15 and TRBJ2-5, with a possible D match to TRBD1 (6 bases). The receptor was derived from a man in his forties or fifties in good health and CMV-seronegative. The sequenced sample consisted of PBMCs. CDR3 amino acids: CATSTRDTQETQYF. In DNA form, the CDR3 reads TGTGCCACCAGCACTCGGGACACTCAAGAGACCCAGTACTTC.